This section outlines one T cell receptor (beta chain) sequence together with its context. TCRdb's table, derived via immunoSEQ multiplex PCR, lists solely in-frame clones and lacks some. Among some 71,000 clones listed, approximately 86% were seen once. This entry comes from a study of PD-L1 blockade in urothelial cancer. Background on the study: Across blood samples, T cells had a median count of 141,255.

The V end was cut by 0 bases, the J end by 1 base, with 10 bases between. CDR3 length: 16 residues. Germline V gene lookup returns CDR1 SGHTA and CDR2 FQGNSA. Indicated time point: pretreatment peripheral blood. The rearrangement links TRBV7-2 to TRBJ1-5; D is possibly TRBD1 (5 bases). This TCR was sampled from a man aged 55 to 70 with urothelial cancer. Sample: PBMCs, taken around atezolizumab (anti-PD-L1) treatment. CDR3 DNA: TGTGCCAGCAGCTTAGCGTTTCAGGGAAGCAATCAGCCCCAGCATTTT. The encoded protein is CASSLAFQGSNQPQHF.